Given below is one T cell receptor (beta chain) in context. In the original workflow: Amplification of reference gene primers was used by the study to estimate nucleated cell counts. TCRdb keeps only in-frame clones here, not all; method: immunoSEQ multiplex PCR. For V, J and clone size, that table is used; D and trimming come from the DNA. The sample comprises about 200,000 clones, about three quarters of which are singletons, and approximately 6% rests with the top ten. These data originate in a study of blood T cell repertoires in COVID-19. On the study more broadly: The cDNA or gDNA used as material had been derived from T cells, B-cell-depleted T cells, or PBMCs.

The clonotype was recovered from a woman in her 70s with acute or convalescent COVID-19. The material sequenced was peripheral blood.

The CDR3 coding sequence is TGCGCCAGCAGCCCGGACAGGGTCGGCGAGCAGTACTTC. This gives the protein CASSPDRVGEQYF. This chain connects TRBV5-1 to TRBJ2-7; 8 positions match TRBD1. The CDR3 spans 13 residues. Unmatched junction bases numbered 6, after V lost 4 bases and J lost 6 bases. In germline, CDR1 is SGHRS, CDR2 YFSETQ.